Following are 32 T cell receptor beta chains from one sample sequenced in a study of sequential checkpoint blockade in melanoma. Profiling relied on immunoSEQ multiplex PCR, and the TCRdb table lists in-frame clones only, not all of them. The repertoire consists of 640 or so clones, with about a fifth occurring once and the leading ten covering 18%. The treatment denotes: randomized to nivolumab then ipilimumab (arm A) or the reverse (arm B). The sequences come from tumor tissue (inferred from file names), collected from a patient given nivolumab and ipilimumab in sequence. The source is a human donor with melanoma.

This clone has more than one count but fewer than ten. This chain connects TRBV28 to TRBJ2-7; D uncertain. From germline, CDR1 is MDHEN and CDR2 SYDVKM. Trimming took off 2 bases at V and 11 bases at J, with 16 bases between the two ends. The CDR3 spans 13 residues. The CDR3 bases are TGTGCCAGCAGTTTAAAGAGTAGGGCTAAAGAGTACTTC. Translated: CASSLKSRAKEYF. The whole variable domain, remainder taken from reference TRBV28 and TRBJ2-7, is DVKVTQSSRYLVKRTGEKVFLECVQDMDHENMFWYRQDPGLGLRLIYFSYDVKMKEKGDIPEGYSVSREKKERFSLILESASTNQTSMYLCASSLKSRAKEYFGPGTRLTVT.

By share of the sample, this clone is medium-sized. This chain joins TRBV11-3 and TRBJ2-6; D uncertain. Germline V gives CDR1 SGHNT, CDR2 YENEEA. The CDR3 has 18 amino acids. With 5 bases removed from V and 0 bases from J, the gap between germline ends came to 17 bases. CDR3 residues: CASSPTDTRASGANVLTF. CDR3 coding DNA: TGTGCCAGCAGCCCCACCGACACTCGCGCCTCTGGGGCCAACGTCCTGACTTTC.

This clone has more than one count but fewer than ten. V is TRBV6-8 and J is TRBJ1-5, with D perhaps matching TRBD1 (5 bases). Germline V gene sequence: CDR1 MNHGY, CDR2 SAAAGT. The CDR3 runs to 14 residues. V lost 0 bases to trimming and J lost 5 bases, with 8 bases between them. The CDR3 DNA reads as TGTGCCAGCAGTTACTCGGGGGAGTATCAGCCCCAGCATTTT. Residues: CASSYSGEYQPQHF.

In this sample, this clone is large. This chain uses TRBV11-3 with TRBJ1-5; 9 nucleotides match TRBD1. V shed 6 bases and J 7 bases; nucleotides not matched to a gene: 10. Per germline, CDR1 SGHNT and CDR2 YENEEA. The CDR3 consists of 15 residues. As DNA, the CDR3 is TGTGCCAGCAGTTTGACCGGGACAGGGAACCAGCCCCAGCATTTT. Translated, it gives CASSLTGTGNQPQHF.

A few counts support this clone. The genes are TRBV30 and TRBJ1-1; D call uncertain. CDR1 is GTSNPN, CDR2 SVGIG, per germline (reference sequence). Trimming removed 5 bases from V and 0 bases from J, with 4 bases in between. This CDR3 has 11 amino acids. In DNA form, the CDR3 reads TGTGCCTGGCTGGTGAACACTGAAGCTTTCTTT. Its protein product is CAWLVNTEAFF.

In its sample, this clone is medium-sized (0.01 to 0.1%). The chain employs TRBV11-3 and TRBJ2-3, with D maybe TRBD2 (7 bases). The CDR3 has 15 amino acids. Trimming left V 5 bases short and J 1 base short, with 13 bases between. Germline V CDR1 and CDR2: SGHNT, YENEEA. CDR3 protein: CASSLGGRGTDTQYF. The CDR3 DNA follows: TGTGCCAGCAGCCTGGGGGGGCGAGGCACAGATACGCAGTATTTT.

This clone was observed a few times. The chain has TRBV6-8 and TRBJ2-7; perhaps TRBD1 as D (6 bases). Per germline, CDR1 MNHGY and CDR2 SAAAGT. This CDR3 spans 13 amino acids. V gave up 6 bases and J gave up 3 bases, with 12 bases separating them. The CDR3 region has the DNA TGTGCCAGCAGGAGACAGGACCTCTACGAGCAGTACTTC. Its translation is CASRRQDLYEQYF.

This chain links TRBV6-8 with TRBJ2-7; a weak D match, TRBD1 (5 bases). This CDR3 is 17 amino acids long. V shed 0 bases and J shed 5 bases, with 20 bases lying between them. Germline CDR1 and CDR2: MNHGY and SAAAGT. The CDR3 protein is CASSYSGRVGFQNEQYF. For the CDR3, the DNA is TGTGCCAGCAGTTACTCGGGCAGGGTCGGATTCCAGAACGAGCAGTACTTC.

This clone was found a few times. V is TRBV6-8 and J is TRBJ1-1, with D unclear. The CDR3 sequence is 13 residues long. Trimming removed 10 bases at V and 6 bases at J, with 18 bases between. CDR1 is MNHGY and CDR2 is SAAAGT in the germline V gene. CDR3 amino acids: CATWRTNGAEAFF. As DNA, the CDR3 is TGTGCCACGTGGCGGACCAACGGTGCTGAAGCTTTCTTT.

This clone was found a few times. The rearrangement joins TRBV11-3 to TRBJ1-5, with D perhaps TRBD1 (5 bases). The CDR3 spans 16 residues. The germline V gene encodes CDR1 SGHNT and CDR2 YENEEA. Trimming took off 5 bases at V and 1 base at J, with 15 bases between the two ends. Here the CDR3 reads CASSPREGYSNQPQHF. The CDR3 DNA follows: TGTGCCAGCAGCCCCCGTGAGGGGTACAGCAATCAGCCCCAGCATTTT.

Within the sample, this clone is large (0.1 to 1%). This rearrangement joins TRBV16 to TRBJ2-3, with a possible D match to TRBD1 (6 bases). CDR1 and CDR2 (germline): KGHSY, FQNENV. V was shortened by 5 bases and J by 0 bases, with 15 bases between the two germline ends. This CDR3 has 16 amino acids. Written as DNA, the CDR3 is TGTGCCAGCAGCATTACCCTACAGGGCAGCACAGATACGCAGTATTTT. Amino acids: CASSITLQGSTDTQYF. Drawing the rest from reference TRBV16 and TRBJ2-3, the complete variable domain is GEEVAQTPKHLVRGEGQKAKLYCAPIKGHSYVFWYQQVLKNEFKFLISFQNENVFDETGMPKERFSAKCLPNSPCSLEIQATKLEDSAVYFCASSITLQGSTDTQYFGPGTRLTVL.

V usage is TRBV12-5 and J usage is TRBJ2-7; D possibly corresponds to TRBD1 (6 bases). In germline, CDR1 is LGHNT, CDR2 FRNRAP. Trimming stripped 3 bases from V and 2 bases from J, with 11 bases between. The CDR3 length is 14 residues. CDR3: CASGLQGQTYEQYF. In DNA form, the CDR3 reads TGTGCTAGTGGTTTACAAGGACAGACCTACGAGCAGTACTTC.

By its share, this clone is medium-sized (0.01 to 0.1%). This chain links TRBV11-3 with TRBJ1-2; TRBD1 matches 9 bases. CDR1 SGHNT and CDR2 YENEEA come from the germline V gene. The CDR3 covers 15 residues. Trimming cost V 3 bases and J 1 base; bases outside gene matches: 3. CDR3 DNA sequence: TGTGCCAGCAGCTTCACAGGGGGCCTTAACTATGGCTACACCTTC. It encodes CASSFTGGLNYGYTF. The full variable domain, in which reference TRBV11-3 and TRBJ1-2 provide the parts outside the CDR3, is EAGVVQSPRYKIIEKKQPVAFWCNPISGHNTLYWYLQNLGQGPELLIRYENEEAVDDSQLPKDRFSAERLKGVDSTLKIQPAELGDSAVYLCASSFTGGLNYGYTFGSGTRLTVV.

By proportion, this clone is large. The chain carries TRBV4-1 and TRBJ1-3; no clear D gene. The V gene's germline CDR1 is MGHRA and CDR2 YSYEKL. The CDR3 runs 14 residues. V was cut by 5 bases and J by 1 base, with 9 bases left in between. The CDR3 nucleotides are TGCGCCAGCAGCTCCGGAGATTCTGGAAACACCATATATTTT. Protein: CASSSGDSGNTIYF.

The CDR3: CATSRRVGDNNEQFF. DNA for the CDR3: TGTGCCACCAGCAGACGAGTCGGGGATAACAATGAGCAGTTCTTC. The chain uses TRBV15 and TRBJ2-1, with a tentative D call TRBD2 (5 bases). Germline lookup yields CDR1 LNHNV and CDR2 YYDKDF (reference sequence). The CDR3 contains 15 residues. V lost 2 bases and J 5 bases, leaving 13 bases between the germline ends. The full variable domain, with the rest looked up from reference TRBV15 and TRBJ2-1, is DAMVIQNPRYQVTQFGKPVTLSCSQTLNHNVMYWYQQKSSQAPKLLFHYYDKDFNNEADTPDNFQSRRPNTSFCFLDIRSPGLGDTAMYLCATSRRVGDNNEQFFGPGTRLTVL.

This clone is classed as large. The chain joins TRBV6-8 to TRBJ1-1; D is undetermined. Trimming stripped 1 base from V and 10 bases from J, with 13 bases between. The CDR3 runs to 13 residues. Germline assignment: CDR1 MNHGY and CDR2 SAAAGT. CDR3 coding DNA: TGTGCCAGCAGTTACTTTCCTCAAAATTCAGCTTTCTTT. Translated, it gives CASSYFPQNSAFF.

This clone is judged large. The V gene is TRBV18, the J gene TRBJ1-5; D gene ambiguous. Trimming stripped 0 bases from V and 1 base from J, with 4 bases between. Germline V lookup: CDR1 KGHSH, CDR2 LQKENI. The CDR3 runs to 14 residues. CDR3 loop: CASSPPASNQPQHF. CDR3 DNA: TGTGCCAGCTCACCACCCGCAAGCAATCAGCCCCAGCATTTT.

By sample fraction, this clone is medium-sized. V and J are TRBV11-3 and TRBJ1-4; D gene unclear. The CDR3 is 14 residues long. V was cut by 3 bases and J by 8 bases, with 13 bases left in between. CDR1 and CDR2 (germline): SGHNT, YENEEA. CDR3 coding DNA: TGTGCCAGCAGCTTCGCCGGGGTTGGAGAAAAACTGTTTTTT. Translation gives CASSFAGVGEKLFF.

Sample share makes this clone large. The chain employs TRBV6-8 and TRBJ2-3; perhaps TRBD2 as D (5 bases). The V gene's germline CDR1 is MNHGY and CDR2 SAAAGT. Trimming left V 0 bases short and J 3 bases short, with 10 bases between. CDR3 length: 15 amino acids. CDR3 DNA sequence: TGTGCCAGCAGTTACTCGCGGACTTATACAGATACGCAGTATTTT. Translated: CASSYSRTYTDTQYF.

The chain recombines TRBV5-1 with TRBJ1-1; D is undetermined. Germline CDR1 reads SGHRS; CDR2 reads YFSETQ. The CDR3 is 16 residues long. The V and J ends lost 0 bases and 6 bases respectively, with 18 bases between them. In DNA form, the CDR3 reads TGCGCCAGCAGCTTGGAGGTTGTCGGGTTCTCCCCTGAAGCTTTCTTT. Translated, it gives CASSLEVVGFSPEAFF.

This clone was seen a handful of times. This sequence joins TRBV9 and TRBJ2-5; 10 bases align to TRBD1. The CDR3 has 15 residues. V trimming: 3 bases; J trimming: 9 bases; junction bases outside the gene matches: 11. Germline CDR1 and CDR2: SGDLS and YYNGEE. CDR3 protein: CASSADPGTGDPQYF. For the CDR3, the DNA is TGTGCCAGCAGCGCTGACCCCGGGACAGGGGATCCCCAGTACTTC.

This clone is categorized as medium-sized. V is TRBV11-3 and J is TRBJ1-4, with 9 bases that match TRBD1. The CDR3 has 17 residues. Germline V gene sequence: CDR1 SGHNT, CDR2 YENEEA. J was trimmed by 1 base and V by 1 base; bases with no gene match: 4. In nucleotides, the CDR3 is TGTGCCAGCAGCTTAGGGCGGACAGGGGTAACTAATGAAAAACTGTTTTTT. Encoded protein: CASSLGRTGVTNEKLFF.

The chain recombines TRBV6-8 with TRBJ2-3, with TRBD1 as a possible D gene (6 bases). Germline V CDR1 and CDR2: MNHGY, SAAAGT. CDR3 length: 14 amino acids. Between the trimmed V and J ends, which lost 8 bases and 4 bases, there was a span of 16 bases. CDR3 in amino acids: CASQGGVQADTQYF. The CDR3 nucleotides are TGTGCCAGCCAAGGGGGAGTGCAGGCAGATACGCAGTATTTT.

This clone qualifies as medium-sized. The chain joins TRBV7-5 to TRBJ1-5; the D segment call TRBD1 is taken from the table without a DNA check. TRBV7-5 counts as a pseudogene. The CDR3 contains 14 residues. The CDR3, as DNA: TGTGCCAGCAGCTGGACAGGGGGCGATCAGCCCCAGCATTTT. It encodes CASSWTGGDQPQHF.

The table lists this clone with a few counts. The rearrangement links TRBV5-1 to TRBJ1-5, with D possibly matching TRBD1 (6 bases). The CDR3 runs 17 residues. With 0 bases removed from V and 1 base from J, the gap between germline ends came to 14 bases. Per germline, CDR1 SGHRS and CDR2 YFSETQ. The CDR3 coding sequence is TGCGCCAGCAGCTTGGGGGGGGCTCACGGGAGCAATCAGCCCCAGCATTTT. Translating gives CASSLGGAHGSNQPQHF.

The gene calls are TRBV5-1 and TRBJ1-1, with 7 nucleotides matching TRBD1. This CDR3 region has 16 residues. V lost 1 base and J lost 1; bases outside the gene matches: 7. The V gene's germline CDR1 is SGHRS and CDR2 YFSETQ. The CDR3 sequence: CASSLLGTDTNTEAFF. CDR3 DNA sequence: TGCGCCAGCAGCTTGTTGGGGACAGACACGAACACTGAAGCTTTCTTT.

The chain joins TRBV5-1 to TRBJ2-7; 7 bases are a match to TRBD1. With V trimmed by 2 bases and J by 6 bases, 8 bases remained unmatched. This CDR3 is 14 amino acids long. Germline V gene sequence: CDR1 SGHRS, CDR2 YFSETQ. The CDR3 DNA reads as TGCGCCAGCAGCTTAGGGGACAGCATAGGCGAGCAGTACTTC. It specifies CASSLGDSIGEQYF.

This clone is labeled large (0.1 to 1%). The chain uses TRBV11-3 and TRBJ2-7; possible D gene TRBD2, 6 bases. The germline gives CDR1 SGHNT, CDR2 YENEEA. CDR3 size: 16 residues. V lost 6 bases and J 2 bases, leaving 20 bases between the germline ends. Written as DNA, the CDR3 is TGTGCCAGCAGGCCTAATAGCGGACCAACCCCCTACGAGCAGTACTTC. It translates to CASRPNSGPTPYEQYF. Complete variable domain (other parts from reference TRBV11-3 and TRBJ2-7): EAGVVQSPRYKIIEKKQPVAFWCNPISGHNTLYWYLQNLGQGPELLIRYENEEAVDDSQLPKDRFSAERLKGVDSTLKIQPAELGDSAVYLCASRPNSGPTPYEQYFGPGTRLTVT.

Judged by abundance, this clone is medium-sized (0.01 to 0.1%). The chain has TRBV11-3 and TRBJ1-1; tentatively, D is TRBD1 (5 bases). The germline V and J ends were trimmed by 7 bases and 1 base, with 16 bases remaining between them. Germline values: CDR1 SGHNT, CDR2 YENEEA. The length of the CDR3 is 15 residues. The CDR3 DNA is TGTGCCAGCACCGTACGGGGGGTAAGGAACACTGAAGCTTTCTTT. This encodes CASTVRGVRNTEAFF. The whole variable domain, filled in from reference TRBV11-3 and TRBJ1-1, reads EAGVVQSPRYKIIEKKQPVAFWCNPISGHNTLYWYLQNLGQGPELLIRYENEEAVDDSQLPKDRFSAERLKGVDSTLKIQPAELGDSAVYLCASTVRGVRNTEAFFGQGTRLTVV.

This clone rates as medium-sized. The chain recombines TRBV11-3 with TRBJ2-7; the D is unclear. Trimming removed 6 bases from V and 5 bases from J, with 20 bases in between. This CDR3 has 15 amino acids. Germline loops: CDR1 SGHNT, CDR2 YENEEA. CDR3 sequence: CASSPIAGGLDEQYF. The CDR3 DNA sequence: TGTGCCAGCAGTCCTATTGCAGGCGGCTTAGACGAGCAGTACTTC.

This clone appeared a single time. CDR3 coding DNA: TGTGCCAGCTCACCAGGGGGCATGGACGAGCAGTACTTC. It translates to CASSPGGMDEQYF. J is TRBJ2-7 and V is TRBV18; a possible D gene is TRBD1 (6 bases). The CDR3 is 13 amino acids. The germline CDR1 and CDR2 sequences are KGHSH and LQKENI. V was clipped by 2 bases and J by 5 bases, with 10 bases between them.

By share, this clone counts as medium-sized. The rearrangement uses TRBV9 and TRBJ2-2; the match to TRBD2 covers 7 bases. The germline CDR1 and CDR2 sequences are SGDLS and YYNGEE. The V segment lost 0 bases and the J segment 2 bases; nucleotides outside the gene matches: 4. The CDR3 is 16 residues long. In DNA, the CDR3 is TGTGCCAGCAGCGTAGAGCGGGGAGCTAACACCGGGGAGCTGTTTTTT. Translated, it gives CASSVERGANTGELFF.